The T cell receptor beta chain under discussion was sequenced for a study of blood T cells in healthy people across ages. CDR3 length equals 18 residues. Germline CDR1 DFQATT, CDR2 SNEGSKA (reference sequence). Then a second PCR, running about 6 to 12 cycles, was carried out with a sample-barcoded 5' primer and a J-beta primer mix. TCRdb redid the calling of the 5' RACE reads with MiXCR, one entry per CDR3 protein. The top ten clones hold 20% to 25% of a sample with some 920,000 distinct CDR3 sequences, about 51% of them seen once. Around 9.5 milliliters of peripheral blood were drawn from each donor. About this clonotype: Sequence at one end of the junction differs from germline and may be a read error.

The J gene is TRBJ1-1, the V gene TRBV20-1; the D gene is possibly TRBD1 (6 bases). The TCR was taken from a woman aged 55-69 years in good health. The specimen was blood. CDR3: CGAREVGGERVVNTEAFF. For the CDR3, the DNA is TGCGGTGCTAGAGAGGTAGGGGGGGAAAGGGTTGTGAACACTGAAGCTTTCTTT.